Here is one T cell receptor beta chain with its context. Profiled with immunoSEQ multiplex PCR; TCRdb holds only in-frame clones, not every one. The table shows roughly 60,000 clones, with around 87% occurring only once. These data belong to a study of blood T cell repertoires in COVID-19. Background on the study: Material from acute and convalescent COVID-19 was sourced from the United States, Italy and Spain.

This receptor was taken from a human donor with active COVID-19. The donor label of this sample is uncertain. The sequencing sample was made of peripheral blood.

The CDR3 coding sequence is TGTGCCACCAGCAGAGAACGGGGGGGAAACACTGAAGCTTTCTTT. The encoded protein is CATSRERGGNTEAFF. The V gene is TRBV15, the J gene TRBJ1-1; tentatively, D is TRBD1 (5 bases). CDR1 is LNHNV, CDR2 YYDKDF, per germline (reference sequence). The CDR3 totals 15 residues. Deletions cut 0 bases from V and 2 bases from J, with 10 bases between.